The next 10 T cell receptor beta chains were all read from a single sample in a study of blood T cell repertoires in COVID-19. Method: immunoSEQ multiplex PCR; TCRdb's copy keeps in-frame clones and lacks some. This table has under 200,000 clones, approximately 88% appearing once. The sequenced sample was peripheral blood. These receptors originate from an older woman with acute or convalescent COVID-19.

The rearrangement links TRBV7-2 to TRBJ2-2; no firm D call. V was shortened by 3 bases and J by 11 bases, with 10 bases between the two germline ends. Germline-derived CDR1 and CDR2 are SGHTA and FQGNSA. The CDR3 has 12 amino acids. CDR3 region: CASSLGAYELFF. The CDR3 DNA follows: TGTGCCAGCAGCTTGGGCGCATACGAGCTGTTTTTT.

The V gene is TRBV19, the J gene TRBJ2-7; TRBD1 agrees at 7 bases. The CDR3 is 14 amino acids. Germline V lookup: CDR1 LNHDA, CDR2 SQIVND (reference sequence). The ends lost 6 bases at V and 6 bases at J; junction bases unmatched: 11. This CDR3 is CASRTNTGAGEQYF. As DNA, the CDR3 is TGTGCCAGTAGGACGAATACAGGGGCAGGCGAGCAGTACTTC.

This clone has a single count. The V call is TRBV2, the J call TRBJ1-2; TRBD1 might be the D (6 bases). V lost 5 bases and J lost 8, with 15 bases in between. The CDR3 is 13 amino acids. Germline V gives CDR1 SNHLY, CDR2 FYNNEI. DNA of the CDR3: TGTGCCAGCAGTTCCATGGACAGAGGGGGCTACACCTTC. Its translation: CASSSMDRGGYTF. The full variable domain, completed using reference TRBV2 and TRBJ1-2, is EPEVTQTPSHQVTQMGQEVILRCVPISNHLYFYWYRQILGQKVEFLVSFYNNEISEKSEIFDDQFSVERPDGSNFTLKIRSTKLEDSAMYFCASSSMDRGGYTFGSGTRLTVV.

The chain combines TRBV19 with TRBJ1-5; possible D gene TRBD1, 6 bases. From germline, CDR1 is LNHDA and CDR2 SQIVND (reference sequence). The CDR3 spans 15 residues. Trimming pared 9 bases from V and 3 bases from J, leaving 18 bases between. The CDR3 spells CASIRGRGPNQPQHF. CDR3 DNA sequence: TGTGCCAGCATCAGGGGAAGGGGCCCCAATCAGCCCCAGCATTTT.

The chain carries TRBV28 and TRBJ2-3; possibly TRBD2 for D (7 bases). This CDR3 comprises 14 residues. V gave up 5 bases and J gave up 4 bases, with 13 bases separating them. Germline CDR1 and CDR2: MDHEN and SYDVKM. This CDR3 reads CASSRTGGADTQYF. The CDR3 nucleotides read TGTGCCAGCAGTCGAACGGGGGGCGCAGATACGCAGTATTTT.

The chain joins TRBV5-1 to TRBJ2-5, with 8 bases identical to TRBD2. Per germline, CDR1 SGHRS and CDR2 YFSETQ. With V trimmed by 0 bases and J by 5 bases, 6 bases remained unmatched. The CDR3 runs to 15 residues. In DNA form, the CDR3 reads TGCGCCAGCAGCTTGGTACGGGGGGGCCCGGAGACCCAGTACTTC. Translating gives CASSLVRGGPETQYF.

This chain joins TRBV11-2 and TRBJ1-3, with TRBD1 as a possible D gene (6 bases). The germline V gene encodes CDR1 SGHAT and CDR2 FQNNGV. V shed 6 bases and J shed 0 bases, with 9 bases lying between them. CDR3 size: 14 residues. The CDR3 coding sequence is TGTGCCAGCAGACTAGGGGGCTCTGGAAACACCATATATTTT. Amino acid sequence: CASRLGGSGNTIYF.

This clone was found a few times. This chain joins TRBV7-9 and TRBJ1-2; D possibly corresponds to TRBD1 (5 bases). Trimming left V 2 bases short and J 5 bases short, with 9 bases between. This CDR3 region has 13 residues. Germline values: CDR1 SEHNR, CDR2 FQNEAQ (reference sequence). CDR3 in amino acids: CASSLSGAYGYTF. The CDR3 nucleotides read TGTGCCAGCAGCTTATCTGGGGCGTATGGCTACACCTTC.

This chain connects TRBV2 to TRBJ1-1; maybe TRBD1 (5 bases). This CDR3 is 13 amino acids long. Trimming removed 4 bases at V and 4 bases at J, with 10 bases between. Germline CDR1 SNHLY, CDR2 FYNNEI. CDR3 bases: TGTGCCAGCAGTGCCGGGGGTATCACTGAAGCTTTCTTT. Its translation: CASSAGGITEAFF.

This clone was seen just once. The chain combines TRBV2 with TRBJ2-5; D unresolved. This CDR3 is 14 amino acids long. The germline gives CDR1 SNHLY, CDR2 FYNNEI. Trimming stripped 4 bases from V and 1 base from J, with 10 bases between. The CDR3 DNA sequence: TGTGCCAGCAGTGGCTACTTACCCCAAGAGACCCAGTACTTC. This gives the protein CASSGYLPQETQYF.